What follows is one T cell receptor beta chain and its context. Its antigen is unidentified. As for the donors, each was a healthy bone marrow donor. PCR involved 60 Vbeta and 13 Jbeta primers. Produced via immunoSEQ multiplex PCR; TCRdb's table is partial and in-frame only. Of some 90,000 clones listed, approximately 83% are singletons. The CDR3 length is 15 residues. The V gene end was trimmed by 2 bases and the J gene end by 1 base; junction bases not matched to a gene: 1. Germline V gives CDR1 MGHRA, CDR2 YSYEKL. This sample was included in a study of cytomegalovirus exposure and HLA in healthy donors. Findings and limits, study-wide: Later work showed greater clonal expansion in HLA-associated TCR beta chains than in equally common others.

The sequencing input was PBMCs. The sequence came from a man aged 50-60 years in good health and CMV-seronegative. The chain combines TRBV4-1 with TRBJ1-5, with 8 bases that match TRBD1. The CDR3 DNA reads as TGCGCCAGCAGCCAACAGGGGGCAAGCAATCAGCCCCAGCATTTT. Its translation is CASSQQGASNQPQHF.